Included here is one TCR beta chain sequence, with context. What this receptor recognizes is not known. Nothing much larger sits one base from this clone, and base qualities are not available. The CDR3 numbers 18 residues from cysteine through phenylalanine. The retained sequence is limited to the CDR3, 54 bases, with the frame set at the first base. At the junction V is shortened by 4 bases and J by 7 bases; bases outside the gene matches: 18. The CDR3 regions of human TCRbeta chains were analyzed by immunosequencing. Per the original workflow: Repertoire TCRs were checked for matches against a reference library of SARS-CoV-2-specific TCRs that had been generated using the MIRA antigen-specificity platform. Breadth was defined as the fraction of unique TCRs that were SARS-CoV-2-associated. Depth was defined as the fraction of total T cells that were SARS-CoV-2-associated. Using the MIRA data, each spike-specific TCR was mapped to the spike region that the TCR reacts to and placed in a CD4 or CD8 class. Log10-transformed breadth and depth values were compared by one-way ANOVA with Sidak's multiple comparisons tests. In TCRdb, the immuneACCESS table is reduced to in-frame sequences with V and J assigned. These tables do not hold every clone; where another copy was compared, an unresolved V gene accounts for under half, and the others remain unexplained. From that table come the V and J calls and clone size; the DNA was used to work out D and trimming. The sample table records 140,000 to 150,000 clones; approximately 85% of these occur just once. Less than 9.5% of the sample is taken by the ten largest.

The data stem from a study of T cell responses to AZD1222 COVID-19 vaccine (dated by TCRdb to the early 2020s). At the level of the whole study: AZD1222 recipients whose second dose came at about 4 weeks and those whose second dose came at about 12 weeks were combined into one group, since spike-specific TCR depth and breadth did not differ between the two schedules. A total of over 230 trial participants underwent TCR sequencing, of whom around 210 had received two doses of AZD1222 and about 25 had received two doses of the MenACWY control vaccine. Enrollment into the trials was organized by age into subgroups of 18-55, 56-69 and 70-plus years, and those subgroups contained approximately 150, 30 and 60 TCR-sequenced participants, respectively.

Here is what the overall study found, with its caveats: Because no day 14 peak-response samples were available, repertoires were characterized only after the peak T cell response. The vaccine-associated CD4 TCRs covered the entire spike protein, and the dominant responses fell in regions 160-218 and 743-854. Conclusions about previously exposed vaccinees were limited because only a handful of AZD1222 recipients were SARS-CoV-2 seropositive at baseline. In the small 56-69-year group, the increase in depth fell short of significance, most likely because of low power. A significant rise in spike-specific TCR breadth and depth was observed after two AZD1222 doses relative to day 0 and relative to MenACWY recipients. Participants were mostly white British and included more females than males, and it was suggested by the authors that clonal diversity may have been underestimated. Epitopes outside the regions mutated in the B.1.351 and B.1.1.7 variants were reportedly recognized by nearly half of the unique spike-specific TCRs.

Per the publication, the time point label means: baseline before first vaccination. Vaccinee samples came from UK trials COV001 and COV002, including a single-blind randomized controlled phase 2/3 trial of AZD1222 (ChAdOx1 nCoV-19) in healthy adults. For TCRbeta chain sequencing, PBMC samples from trial participants were taken at day 0 and at day 28 after the second dose. Sequencing used peripheral blood, obtained on day 0 of AZD1222 vaccination. This receptor was identified in an adult in good health. The chain is made from TRBV5-3 and TRBJ2-1, and 9 junctional nucleotides match TRBD2. TRBV5-3 is given ORF status, its function remaining uncertain. CDR3 protein: CARSPPTLAGDVGNEQFF. Here is the DNA: TGTGCCAGAAGCCCACCCACTTTAGCGGGAGACGTTGGAAATGAGCAGTTCTTC.